Presented here are 19 T cell receptor beta chains from one specimen sequenced in a study of blood T cell repertoires in COVID-19. Profiled with immunoSEQ multiplex PCR; TCRdb holds only in-frame clones, not every one. Here the sample spans tens of thousands of clones, around 87% being singletons. Input material: peripheral blood. Receptor source: a human donor in a cohort sampled during active COVID-19.

This chain uses TRBV30 with TRBJ2-7, with 9 bases fitting TRBD2. The CDR3 is 14 residues long. J lost 5 bases, V lost 4 bases, and 9 bases had no gene match. CDR1 and CDR2 from the germline V gene are GTSNPN and SVGIG (reference sequence). CDR3 DNA: TGTGCCTGGACCCGGCTAGCGGGGAGGAACGAGCAGTACTTC. Its translation is CAWTRLAGRNEQYF.

The rearrangement joins TRBV7-9 to TRBJ1-3; D may be TRBD1 (6 bases). The V gene's germline CDR1 is SEHNR and CDR2 FQNEAQ (reference sequence). The CDR3 is 14 residues long. Trimming removed 5 bases at V and 2 bases at J, with 10 bases between. CDR3 DNA sequence: TGTGCCAGCAGCCCGAGACAGGCTGGAAACACCATATATTTT. This translates into CASSPRQAGNTIYF. Full variable domain (outside the CDR3, taken from reference TRBV7-9 and TRBJ1-3): DTGVSQNPRHKITKRGQNVTFRCDPISEHNRLYWYRQTLGQGPEFLTYFQNEAQLEKSRLLSDRFSAERPKGSFSTLEIQRTEQGDSAMYLCASSPRQAGNTIYFGEGSWLTVV.

By proportion, this clone is medium-sized. The V call is TRBV7-9, the J call TRBJ1-2; D call uncertain. The V end was cut by 0 bases, the J end by 5 bases, with 4 bases between. This CDR3 region has 12 residues. CDR1 is SEHNR, CDR2 FQNEAQ, per germline (reference sequence). The CDR3 sequence: CASSLAQYGYTF. The CDR3, as DNA: TGTGCCAGCAGCTTAGCTCAGTATGGCTACACCTTC.

The CDR3 loop reads CASSPTDRGDGYTF. CDR3 bases: TGCGCCAGCAGCCCGACCGACAGGGGAGATGGCTACACCTTC. V usage is TRBV4-1 and J usage is TRBJ1-2; 8 positions match TRBD1. This CDR3 contains 14 residues. Trimming at V came to 4 bases and at J to 6 bases, leaving 7 bases not matched to a gene. Germline CDR1 is MGHRA and CDR2 is YSYEKL.

A note on this clone: Germline is not matched at one junction end, which may reflect a read error. V gene TRBV7-6 combines with J gene TRBJ2-7, with TRBD1 matching 8 bases. The germline V gene encodes CDR1 SGHVS and CDR2 FNYEAQ. The CDR3 is 15 residues long. CDR3 region: CASSLASGGYYEQYF. The CDR3 coding sequence is TGTGCCAGCAGCCTAGCGTCAGGGGGCTATTACGAGCAGTACTTC.

The genes are TRBV4-2 and TRBJ2-5; TRBD2 aligns across 13 bases. The V gene's germline CDR1 is LGHNA and CDR2 YNFKEQ. The V segment lost 0 bases and the J segment 5 bases; nucleotides outside the gene matches: 9. CDR3 length: 18 residues. CDR3 nucleotide sequence: TGTGCCAGCAGCCAAGATCCTCTACTAGCGGGGGGGCAGGAGACCCAGTACTTC. Its protein product is CASSQDPLLAGGQETQYF.

This chain joins TRBV5-1 and TRBJ2-1; 9 positions match TRBD1. Trimming took 4 bases from V and 7 from J; bases not matched to a gene: 12. Germline V lookup: CDR1 SGHRS, CDR2 YFSETQ. The CDR3 consists of 16 residues. The CDR3 coding sequence is TGCGCCAGCAGCCGGACCGGGACAGGGATTAGGAATGAGCAGTTCTTC. It is translated as CASSRTGTGIRNEQFF.

This rearrangement joins TRBV7-3 to TRBJ1-1; 9 bases line up with TRBD1. Germline V gives CDR1 SGHTA, CDR2 FQGTGA. This CDR3 spans 14 amino acids. Trimming removed 5 bases from V and 5 bases from J; junction bases left unmatched: 6. In DNA form, the CDR3 reads TGTGCCAGCAGCACACCCGACAGGGGGACTGAAGCTTTCTTT. Translated, it gives CASSTPDRGTEAFF. Supplemented by reference TRBV7-3 and TRBJ1-1, the full variable domain reads GAGVSQTPSNKVTEKGKYVELRCDPISGHTALYWYRQSLGQGPEFLIYFQGTGAADDSGLPNDRFFAVRPEGSVSTLKIQRTERGDSAVYLCASSTPDRGTEAFFGQGTRLTVV.

This chain links TRBV19 with TRBJ2-1; 12 nucleotides agree with TRBD2. Germline CDR1 reads LNHDA; CDR2 reads SQIVND (reference sequence). With 4 bases clipped from V and 8 bases from J, the junction kept 3 bases outside the gene matches. This CDR3 region has 14 residues. CDR3 in DNA: TGTGCCAGTAGTAAGACTAGCGGGGGAGATGAGCAGTTCTTC. This codes for CASSKTSGGDEQFF.

This sequence joins TRBV7-9 and TRBJ2-3; D ambiguous. The germline V gene has CDR1 SEHNR and CDR2 FQNEAQ (reference sequence). V lost 10 bases and J lost 3, with 17 bases in between. The CDR3 sequence is 14 residues long. In DNA, the CDR3 is TGTGCCACGCGAGGCCTAGTCTCAACAGATACGCAGTATTTT. Residues: CATRGLVSTDTQYF.

The chain carries TRBV6-2 or TRBV6-3 and TRBJ1-3; TRBD1 might be the D (6 bases). The CDR3 is 16 amino acids. With 5 bases removed from V and 3 bases from J, the gap between germline ends came to 17 bases. CDR1 and CDR2 (germline): MNHEY, SVGEGT. CDR3 sequence: CASSMTGTRLGNTIYF. The CDR3 DNA reads TGTGCCAGCAGTATGACCGGGACAAGGCTTGGAAACACCATATATTTT.

The CDR3 region has the DNA TGTGCCAGCAGCTGGGGCGCGGGGGGTGGAACTGAAGCTTTCTTT. Translation: CASSWGAGGGTEAFF. The chain recombines TRBV5-5 with TRBJ1-1, with D possibly being TRBD1 (5 bases). V was shortened by 3 bases and J by 5 bases, with 17 bases between the two germline ends. The CDR3 has 15 residues. Germline V gives CDR1 SGHKS, CDR2 YYEKEE (reference sequence).

The V and J genes are TRBV5-5 and TRBJ1-6, with D possibly being TRBD1 (5 bases). Germline loops: CDR1 SGHKS, CDR2 YYEKEE (reference sequence). The ends were cut back, 1 base at V and 6 bases at J, with 8 bases in the middle. The CDR3 sequence is 14 residues long. CDR3 amino acids: CASSLRQGNSPLHF. In DNA, the CDR3 is TGTGCCAGCAGCTTGCGTCAGGGTAATTCACCCCTCCACTTT.

The chain has TRBV29-1 and TRBJ1-2, with 10 bases identical to TRBD1. The CDR3 is 15 residues long. From germline, CDR1 is SQVTM and CDR2 ANQGSEA. V lost 1 base to trimming and J lost 2 bases; unmatched junction nucleotides: 4. This CDR3 is CSVEGTGGRNYGYTF. The CDR3 nucleotides are TGCAGCGTTGAAGGGACAGGGGGAAGAAACTATGGCTACACCTTC. Full variable domain (remainder filled in from reference TRBV29-1 and TRBJ1-2): SAVISQKPSRDICQRGTSLTIQCQVDSQVTMMFWYRQQPGQSLTLIATANQGSEATYESGFVIDKFPISRPNLTFSTLTVSNMSPEDSSIYLCSVEGTGGRNYGYTFGSGTRLTVV.

The chain is built from TRBV29-1 and TRBJ1-2; the D is unclear. Trimming removed 8 bases from V and 8 bases from J, with 15 bases in between. This CDR3 spans 11 amino acids. Germline CDR1 is SQVTM and CDR2 is ANQGSEA. This chain's CDR3 is CSSRFGSGYTF. The CDR3 DNA is TGCAGCTCCCGTTTTGGGAGCGGCTACACCTTC.

V and J are TRBV7-8 and TRBJ1-5; D remains unclear. The CDR3 consists of 16 residues. Germline loops: CDR1 SGHVS, CDR2 FQNEAQ. Between the trimmed V and J ends, which lost 5 bases and 2 bases, there was a span of 16 bases. CDR3 nucleotides: TGTGCCAGCAGCCACCTAGGAGGTGCGGGCAATCAGCCCCAGCATTTT. Its translation: CASSHLGGAGNQPQHF.

Here the CDR3 DNA reads TGTGCTAGTGGTTTGGGAGGGATGACTGAAGCTTTCTTT. Protein: CASGLGGMTEAFF. The chain has TRBV12-5 and TRBJ1-1, with D hard to call. Germline lookup yields CDR1 LGHNT and CDR2 FRNRAP. With 1 base removed from V and 5 bases from J, the gap between germline ends came to 8 bases. CDR3 length: 13 amino acids. The full variable domain, rest sourced from reference TRBV12-5 and TRBJ1-1, is DARVTQTPRHKVTEMGQEVTMRCQPILGHNTVFWYRQTMMQGLELLAYFRNRAPLDDSGMPKDRFSAEMPDATLATLKIQPSEPRDSAVYFCASGLGGMTEAFFGQGTRLTVV.

The genes are TRBV5-1 and TRBJ1-1; unclear D gene. This CDR3 contains 14 residues. Trimming removed 0 bases at V and 9 bases at J, with 15 bases between. Germline V gene data show CDR1 as SGHRS and CDR2 as YFSETQ. The DNA of the CDR3 is TGCGCCAGCAGCTTGGCCACCGGGAACGAAAAAGCTTTCTTT. The encoded protein is CASSLATGNEKAFF.

V and J are TRBV12-3 or TRBV12-4 and TRBJ1-5, with D possibly TRBD1 on 5 matching bases. Trimming removed 2 bases at V and 8 bases at J, with 10 bases between. This CDR3 comprises 13 residues. This CDR3 is CASSLKGREPQHF. CDR3 in DNA: TGTGCCAGCAGTTTAAAGGGGAGGGAGCCCCAGCATTTT.